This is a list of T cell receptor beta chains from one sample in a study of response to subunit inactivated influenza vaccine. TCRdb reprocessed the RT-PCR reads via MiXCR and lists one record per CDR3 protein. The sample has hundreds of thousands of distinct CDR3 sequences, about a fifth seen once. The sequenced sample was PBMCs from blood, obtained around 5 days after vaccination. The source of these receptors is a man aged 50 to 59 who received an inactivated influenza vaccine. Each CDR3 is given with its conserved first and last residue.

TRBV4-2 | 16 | CASSQGPAGSTDTQYF
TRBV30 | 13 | CAWIGGGKTEAFF
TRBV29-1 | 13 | CSVGQGANTEAFF
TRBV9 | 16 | CASSVVFRLNTGELFF
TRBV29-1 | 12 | CSVEGDRQTQYF
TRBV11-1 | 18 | CASSLGVRLTGVTDTQYF
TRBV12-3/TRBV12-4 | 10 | CASSFKGYTF
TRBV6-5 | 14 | CASSWRTGAYEQYF
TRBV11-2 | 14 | CASSLEVYQETQYF
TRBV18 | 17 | CASSPQLTLVTYNEQFF
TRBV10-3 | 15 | CAISAGQANNSPLHF
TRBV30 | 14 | CAWSVGSSTDTQYF
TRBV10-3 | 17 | CAISPQPGQQKAYEQYF
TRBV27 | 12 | CASWRSPYEQYF
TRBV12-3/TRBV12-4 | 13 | CASRYQRTTEAFF
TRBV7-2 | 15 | CASSLSVTGNTEAFF
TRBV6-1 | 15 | CASKTGTATYNEQFF
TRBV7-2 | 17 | CASSLGGSSGESYEQYF
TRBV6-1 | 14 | CASTSRAGFEKLFF
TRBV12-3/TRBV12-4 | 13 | CASRLAGGYGYTF
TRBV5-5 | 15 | CTSSLYGPGGSPLHF
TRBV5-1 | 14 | CASSLMRDTYEQYF
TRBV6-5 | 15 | CASSYSWTSVETQYF
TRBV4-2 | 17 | CASSQTEAGTENTEAFF
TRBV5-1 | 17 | CASSARLAGALEREQFF
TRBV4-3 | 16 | CASSPRLAGGFYEQYF
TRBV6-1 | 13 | CASRAANTVELFF
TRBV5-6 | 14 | CASSKRSGLETQYF
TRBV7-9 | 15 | CASSKTRLATDTQYF
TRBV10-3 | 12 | CAISEGLGRQFF
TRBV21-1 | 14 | CASSISSECSEAFF
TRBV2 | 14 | CASCRWSYNSPLHF
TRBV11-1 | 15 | CASSPGQGGIHEQFF
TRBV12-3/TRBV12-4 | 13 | CASSLGGVGELFF
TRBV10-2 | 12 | CATGGGYQPQHF
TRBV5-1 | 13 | CASSTPMGTEAFF
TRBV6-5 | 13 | CASSYSSGSPLHF
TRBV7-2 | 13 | CASSLTSGVEQFF
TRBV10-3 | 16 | CAISEPGSKATYEQYF
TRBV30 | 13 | CAWGTPGLAGEFF
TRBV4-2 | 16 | CASSQARGQGFGELFF
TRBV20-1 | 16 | CSAREGTTGGNSPLHF